The 26 T cell receptor beta chains reported below all come from one sample, sequenced in a study of Graves' ophthalmopathy and Graves' hyperthyroidism. CDR3 regions of TCR beta were amplified from RNA transcripts. HTBI-primed first-round RT-PCR preceded second-round multiplex PCR. TCRdb analysed the multiplex PCR reads with MiXCR anew, one entry per CDR3 protein. The data contain almost 40,000 distinct CDR3 sequences, roughly 50% of them singletons. The sequencing input was peripheral blood. These receptors were taken from an adult woman with stable Graves' hyperthyroidism.

V usage is TRBV11-2 and J usage is TRBJ2-2, with 11 bases fitting TRBD2. Germline CDR1 is SGHAT and CDR2 is FQNNGV. The CDR3 contains 16 residues. V lost 6 bases to trimming and J lost 4 bases; unmatched junction nucleotides: 7. Here the CDR3 reads CASSKRLAGTTGELFF. CDR3 nucleotide sequence: TGTGCCAGCAGTAAAAGACTAGCGGGAACCACCGGGGAGCTGTTTTTT.

The CDR3 nucleotides read TGCAGTGCTAGAGCCGATACTAGCGGGAGGGCCGGTGAGACCCAGTACTTC. It yields the protein CSARADTSGRAGETQYF. The chain combines TRBV20-1 with TRBJ2-5, with 13 bases matching TRBD2. CDR3 length: 17 residues. Germline CDR1 reads DFQATT; CDR2 reads SNEGSKA (reference sequence). Trimming removed 1 base from V and 5 bases from J; junction bases left unmatched: 10.

This clonotype has ten or more counts. V gene TRBV2 combines with J gene TRBJ1-3, with no clear D. Trimming removed 8 bases at V and 0 bases at J, with 5 bases between. CDR1 is SNHLY, CDR2 FYNNEI, per germline. The CDR3 is made up of 12 amino acids. CDR3 sequence reads: CASYLSGNTIYF. The DNA for the CDR3 is TGTGCCAGCTATCTCTCTGGAAACACCATATATTTT.

The DNA for the CDR3 is TGCAGTGCTAGAGATGACTTCGGGGAGCAGTACTTC. Its translation is CSARDDFGEQYF. This sequence joins TRBV20-1 and TRBJ2-7; D gene ambiguous. Germline V gives CDR1 DFQATT, CDR2 SNEGSKA (reference sequence). The CDR3 runs 12 residues. Deletions cut 0 bases from V and 7 bases from J, with 10 bases between.

In regard to this clonotype: The CDR3 does not end in the conserved phenylalanine or tryptophan, so this is likely a read error. J is TRBJ2-5 and V is TRBV20-1; 11 bases align to TRBD1. V lost 1 base, J lost 4 bases, and 2 bases stayed unmatched. The length of the CDR3 is 14 residues. Germline V gene data show CDR1 as DFQATT and CDR2 as SNEGSKA (reference sequence). In nucleotides, the CDR3 is TGCAGTGCTAGAGCGGGGACAGGGGGAGAGACCCAGTACTCC. It is translated as CSARAGTGGETQYS.

This clonotype came up many times. The rearrangement uses TRBV4-1 and TRBJ1-4; D unclear. Trimming took 0 bases from V and 7 from J, leaving 9 bases between them. In germline, CDR1 is MGHRA, CDR2 YSYEKL. CDR3 length: 14 residues. CDR3 sequence: CASSQDGWGEKLFF. The CDR3 DNA is TGCGCCAGCAGCCAAGACGGTTGGGGTGAAAAACTGTTTTTT.

With respect to this clonotype: A junction end diverges from the germline sequence, so it may reflect a read error. The chain recombines TRBV10-3 with TRBJ2-3; D is perhaps TRBD2 (5 bases). This CDR3 is built from 15 residues. Germline CDR1 is ENHRY and CDR2 is SYGVKD. As DNA, the CDR3 is TGTGCCAGCAGTTACCCTGGGGAGCCCACAGATACGCAGTATTTT. The encoded protein is CASSYPGEPTDTQYF.

By proportion, this clonotype is medium-sized. The V call is TRBV7-9, the J call TRBJ2-7, with 10 bases that match TRBD1. From germline, CDR1 is SEHNR and CDR2 FQNEAQ (reference sequence). V trimming: 3 bases; J trimming: 5 bases; junction bases outside the gene matches: 1. The CDR3 has 13 residues. CDR3 DNA: TGTGCCAGCAGCTTCGGACAGGGGGACGAGCAGTACTTC. It is translated as CASSFGQGDEQYF.

This chain links TRBV20-1 with TRBJ2-7; 10 bases fit TRBD2. CDR1 and CDR2 (germline): DFQATT, SNEGSKA (reference sequence). Trimming cost V 0 bases and J 2 bases; bases outside gene matches: 4. This CDR3 has 15 residues. CDR3 sequence: CSAREGSGGTYEQYF. DNA for the CDR3: TGCAGTGCTAGAGAGGGTAGCGGGGGGACCTACGAGCAGTACTTC.

This clonotype has at least ten counts. This chain uses TRBV19 with TRBJ1-1; 8 bases agree with TRBD1. Germline loops: CDR1 LNHDA, CDR2 SQIVND (reference sequence). The V segment lost 4 bases and the J segment 1 base; nucleotides outside the gene matches: 5. This CDR3 comprises 15 residues. The DNA for the CDR3 is TGTGCCAGTAGTAGCCAGGGGGCTACGAACACTGAAGCTTTCTTT. This codes for CASSSQGATNTEAFF.

The chain employs TRBV2 and TRBJ1-2, with TRBD1 matching over 8 bases. The junction had 9 bases not matched to a gene; V was cut back by 6 bases and J by 6 bases. Germline assignment: CDR1 SNHLY and CDR2 FYNNEI. The CDR3 is 14 residues long. The CDR3, as DNA: TGTGCCAGCAGCGGACAGGGAGATTACCATGGCTACACCTTC. Encoded protein: CASSGQGDYHGYTF.

This clonotype was counted at least ten times. V usage is TRBV5-8 and J usage is TRBJ2-5, with 8 bases matching TRBD2. The CDR3 loop spans 14 amino acids. Germline CDR1 is SGHTS and CDR2 is YDEGEE. The V segment lost 5 bases and the J segment 5 bases; nucleotides outside the gene matches: 8. CDR3: CASSQTGGEETQYF. CDR3 DNA sequence: TGTGCCAGCAGTCAGACGGGAGGGGAGGAGACCCAGTACTTC.

The chain recombines TRBV12-3 or TRBV12-4 with TRBJ2-6, with 10 bases lining up with TRBD2. The CDR3 is made up of 18 amino acids. V shed 3 bases and J 4 bases; nucleotides not matched to a gene: 9. The CDR3 DNA reads as TGTGCCAGCAGTTTGCCTAGCGGGAGTCGCTTAGGGGCCAACGTCCTGACTTTC. Translating it yields CASSLPSGSRLGANVLTF.

On this clonotype: The conserved final phenylalanine or tryptophan is absent from the CDR3, which likely points to a read error. V usage is TRBV20-1 and J usage is TRBJ2-5; 8 bases line up with TRBD2. Germline-derived CDR1 and CDR2 are DFQATT and SNEGSKA (reference sequence). The CDR3 runs 15 residues. CDR3: CGARGTSGSRETQYL. In DNA, the CDR3 is TGCGGTGCTAGGGGAACTAGCGGATCACGAGAGACCCAGTACCTC.

As for this clonotype: A much larger clone differs from this one at a single base, so this may be a read error. This rearrangement joins TRBV5-1 to TRBJ2-5, with D maybe TRBD2 (5 bases). This CDR3 is 15 amino acids long. Germline V gene sequence: CDR1 SGHRS, CDR2 YFSETQ. CDR3 coding DNA: TGCACCAGCAGCTCCCTGCCCGGGGATAAAGAGACCCAGTGCTTC. It is translated as CTSSSLPGDKETQCF.

Note on this clonotype: Possible read error: a much larger clone is one base away. This chain uses TRBV2 with TRBJ1-2, with TRBD1 matching over 8 bases. Germline CDR1 and CDR2: SNHLY and FYNNEI. The CDR3 runs to 13 residues. V lost 6 bases and J lost 8; bases outside the gene matches: 8. CDR3 loop: CASRAGGAAGYTF. In DNA, the CDR3 is TGTGCCAGCAGAGCAGGGGGCGCGGCAGGCTACACCTTC.

This clonotype was found many times. The V call is TRBV6-4, the J call TRBJ2-7, with 13 bases fitting TRBD2. V trimming: 8 bases; J trimming: 0 bases; junction bases outside the gene matches: 1. The CDR3 length is 14 residues. Germline V CDR1 and CDR2: MRHNA, SNTAGT. The CDR3 region is CASGLAGVSYEQYF. CDR3 bases: TGTGCCAGCGGACTAGCGGGAGTCTCCTACGAGCAGTACTTC.

In its sample, this clonotype was seen many times. This chain connects TRBV6-6 to TRBJ1-2, with D possibly matching TRBD1 (5 bases). CDR3 size: 15 residues. The germline CDR1 and CDR2 sequences are MNHNY and SVGAGI (reference sequence). V was shortened by 2 bases and J by 3 bases, with 13 bases between the two germline ends. CDR3 region: CASSYGQWDDYGYTF. CDR3 nucleotide sequence: TGTGCCAGCAGTTACGGGCAGTGGGACGACTATGGCTACACCTTC.

The chain recombines TRBV9 with TRBJ1-5, with 8 bases aligning to TRBD1. The germline gives CDR1 SGDLS, CDR2 YYNGEE. V was clipped by 1 base and J by 6 bases; unmatched bases: 6. The CDR3 extends over 15 amino acids. In nucleotides, the CDR3 is TGTGCCAGCAGCGTAAACAGGGGGTCTGGTCAGCCCCAGCATTTT. The encoded protein is CASSVNRGSGQPQHF. The full variable domain, rest sourced from reference TRBV9 and TRBJ1-5, is DSGVTQTPKHLITATGQRVTLRCSPRSGDLSVYWYQQSLDQGLQFLIQYYNGEERAKGNILERFSAQQFPDLHSELNLSSLELGDSALYFCASSVNRGSGQPQHFGDGTRLSIL.

This clonotype was found many times. The chain carries TRBV5-1 and TRBJ1-1; a possible D gene is TRBD1 (5 bases). Germline assignment: CDR1 SGHRS and CDR2 YFSETQ. This CDR3 is built from 15 residues. V lost 0 bases, J lost 1 base, and 10 bases lay in between. The CDR3 DNA is TGCGCCAGCAGCTTGGGGACAACGCAGAACACTGAAGCTTTCTTT. It yields the protein CASSLGTTQNTEAFF.

This clonotype was picked up many times. V gene TRBV6-5 combines with J gene TRBJ2-7, with TRBD1 identical over 7 bases. This CDR3 is built from 14 residues. V trimming: 2 bases; J trimming: 3 bases; junction bases outside the gene matches: 4. Germline V CDR1 and CDR2: MNHEY, SVGAGI. The CDR3 region has the DNA TGTGCCAGCAGTTACGGGGACAGCTACTACGAGCAGTACTTC. Translation: CASSYGDSYYEQYF.

This clonotype showed up many times. The chain joins TRBV3-1 to TRBJ2-2; D is possibly TRBD2 (6 bases). This CDR3 region has 16 residues. Germline values: CDR1 LGHDT, CDR2 YNNKEL (reference sequence). Trimming took 6 bases from V and 0 from J, leaving 14 bases between them. DNA of the CDR3: TGTGCCAGCAGTTCCCTGGGGGGTTCGAACACCGGGGAGCTGTTTTTT. Encoded protein: CASSSLGGSNTGELFF. Full variable domain (outside the CDR3, taken from reference TRBV3-1 and TRBJ2-2): DTAVSQTPKYLVTQMGNDKSIKCEQNLGHDTMYWYKQDSKKFLKIMFSYNNKELIINETVPNRFSPKSPDKAHLNLHINSLELGDSAVYFCASSSLGGSNTGELFFGEGSRLTVL.

This clonotype appeared many times. V usage is TRBV2 and J usage is TRBJ1-6; D gene unclear. This CDR3 has 13 amino acids. Germline V gene data show CDR1 as SNHLY and CDR2 as FYNNEI. V shed 1 base and J shed 8 bases, with 6 bases lying between them. CDR3: CASSEGGYSPLHF. The CDR3 DNA is TGTGCCAGCAGTGAAGGGGGTTATTCACCCCTCCACTTT.

The chain links TRBV5-1 to TRBJ1-5; maybe TRBD1 (5 bases). Germline CDR1 and CDR2: SGHRS and YFSETQ. The CDR3 is 14 residues long. Between the trimmed V and J ends, which lost 2 bases and 5 bases, there was a span of 11 bases. This CDR3 is CASSFQGGDQPQHF. The CDR3 region has the DNA TGCGCCAGCAGCTTCCAGGGAGGGGATCAGCCCCAGCATTTT.

This clonotype was found many times. V usage is TRBV12-3 or TRBV12-4 and J usage is TRBJ1-1; TRBD1 is a possible D gene (6 bases). The CDR3 runs 13 residues. Trimming pared 4 bases from V and 4 bases from J, leaving 10 bases between. In nucleotides, the CDR3 is TGTGCCAGCAGTTACTTGACAGGCACTGAAGCTTTCTTT. This codes for CASSYLTGTEAFF.

With respect to this clonotype: A junction end diverges from the germline sequence, so it may reflect a read error. The J gene is TRBJ1-1, the V gene TRBV29-1; D call uncertain. Germline values: CDR1 SQVTM, CDR2 ANQGSEA. The CDR3 is made up of 15 amino acids. The CDR3 reads CSVEGDRGRFAEAFF. The CDR3 DNA is TGCAGCGTTGAAGGCGATAGAGGCAGGTTTGCCGAAGCCTTCTTT.